A selection of T cell receptor beta chains follows, all from one sample in a study of CD8 T cells in Susac syndrome. Using its own MiXCR run on the immunoSEQ multiplex PCR reads, TCRdb lists one record per CDR3 protein. The profile shows about 210,000 distinct CDR3 sequences, around 93% of them singletons. Input material: CD4+ T cells from PBMCs. Source of these receptors: a human donor with Susac syndrome. Each CDR3 is given with its conserved first and last residue. Fields, in order: CDR3 protein, CDR3 DNA, clone size, J gene, D gene, V gene. The D gene is left open where the match is weak. Expanded clones get a size class; other rows say once, few or many, or leave the size out.

CDR3aa: CASSLQGNNSPLHF
CDR3nt: TGTGCCAGCAGCCTACAGGGAAATAATTCACCCCTCCACTTT
abundance: -
j_gene: TRBJ1-6
d_gene: -
v_gene: TRBV7-3

CDR3aa: CASSRTGRETQYF
CDR3nt: TGTGCCAGCAGTCGGACAGGTAGAGAGACCCAGTACTTC
abundance: -
j_gene: TRBJ2-5
d_gene: TRBD1
v_gene: TRBV6-5

CDR3aa: CASSEARNQETQYF
CDR3nt: TGTGCCAGCAGTGAAGCACGGAACCAAGAGACCCAGTACTTC
abundance: -
j_gene: TRBJ2-5
d_gene: -
v_gene: TRBV2

CDR3aa: CASSVRDRENTIYF
CDR3nt: TGTGCCAGCAGCGTAAGGGACAGGGAAAACACCATATATTTT
abundance: -
j_gene: TRBJ1-3
d_gene: TRBD1
v_gene: TRBV9

CDR3aa: CASTPAPTYGYTF
CDR3nt: TGTGCCAGCACCCCGGCCCCTACCTATGGCTACACCTTC
abundance: -
j_gene: TRBJ1-2
d_gene: -
v_gene: TRBV12-3/TRBV12-4

CDR3aa: CASSDPMAQYF
CDR3nt: TGTGCCAGCAGTGATCCCATGGCCCAGTACTTC
abundance: -
j_gene: TRBJ2-5
d_gene: -
v_gene: TRBV6-1

CDR3aa: CASSLAGGGGAEETQYF
CDR3nt: TGCGCCAGCAGCCTCGCCGGTGGCGGGGGGGCAGAGGAGACCCAGTACTTC
abundance: few
j_gene: TRBJ2-5
d_gene: TRBD2
v_gene: TRBV5-1

CDR3aa: CATSRDIGDEQYF
CDR3nt: TGTGCCACCAGCAGAGATATCGGGGACGAGCAGTACTTC
abundance: -
j_gene: TRBJ2-7
d_gene: -
v_gene: TRBV15

CDR3aa: CSVRKGTGPYSGANVLTF
CDR3nt: TGCAGCGTTCGTAAAGGAACAGGACCATACTCTGGGGCCAACGTCCTGACTTTC
abundance: -
j_gene: TRBJ2-6
d_gene: -
v_gene: TRBV29-1

CDR3aa: CASSLSQERGGGSYNEQFF
CDR3nt: TGCGCCAGCAGCCTCTCTCAGGAGCGGGGGGGTGGCTCCTACAATGAGCAGTTCTTC
abundance: -
j_gene: TRBJ2-1
d_gene: TRBD2
v_gene: TRBV4-3

CDR3aa: CASRPARDRDGYTF
CDR3nt: TGTGCCAGCAGGCCAGCCCGGGACAGGGATGGCTACACCTTC
abundance: -
j_gene: TRBJ1-2
d_gene: TRBD1
v_gene: TRBV6-5

CDR3aa: CSARDSDLGRGYGYTF
CDR3nt: TGCAGTGCTAGAGATTCGGACCTAGGGAGAGGCTATGGCTACACCTTC
abundance: -
j_gene: TRBJ1-2
d_gene: -
v_gene: TRBV20-1

CDR3aa: CASSDRGHGYTF
CDR3nt: TGTGCCAGCAGCGACAGGGGACACGGCTACACCTTC
abundance: -
j_gene: TRBJ1-2
d_gene: TRBD1
v_gene: TRBV2

CDR3aa: CAWSKGQIQETQYF
CDR3nt: TGTGCCTGGTCTAAAGGACAGATCCAAGAGACCCAGTACTTC
abundance: -
j_gene: TRBJ2-5
d_gene: -
v_gene: TRBV30

CDR3aa: CASSLGLDRVTNEQFF
CDR3nt: TGCGCCAGCAGCTTGGGTCTGGACAGGGTCACCAATGAGCAGTTCTTC
abundance: -
j_gene: TRBJ2-1
d_gene: TRBD1
v_gene: TRBV5-1

CDR3aa: CASSLAAGADIQYF
CDR3nt: TGTGCCAGCAGCTTAGCGGCAGGAGCCGACATTCAGTACTTC
abundance: -
j_gene: TRBJ2-4
d_gene: -
v_gene: TRBV7-9

CDR3aa: CASRLLSGKAFF
CDR3nt: TGTGCCAGCAGACTCCTATCGGGGAAAGCTTTCTTT
abundance: -
j_gene: TRBJ1-1
d_gene: -
v_gene: TRBV5-6

CDR3aa: CASSHGRSNQPQHF
CDR3nt: TGTGCCAGCAGCCACGGGAGGAGCAATCAGCCCCAGCATTTT
abundance: -
j_gene: TRBJ1-5
d_gene: -
v_gene: TRBV3-1

CDR3aa: CASSPGTGANYGYTF
CDR3nt: TGTGCCAGCAGCCCCGGGACAGGAGCTAACTATGGCTACACCTTC
abundance: -
j_gene: TRBJ1-2
d_gene: TRBD1
v_gene: TRBV5-4

CDR3aa: CASSLDLRGLTEAFF
CDR3nt: TGTGCCAGCAGCTTAGACCTGAGAGGGCTCACTGAAGCTTTCTTT
abundance: -
j_gene: TRBJ1-1
d_gene: -
v_gene: TRBV11-2

CDR3aa: CAWSAGGPYGYTF
CDR3nt: TGTGCCTGGAGCGCCGGGGGCCCCTATGGCTACACCTTC
abundance: -
j_gene: TRBJ1-2
d_gene: -
v_gene: TRBV30

CDR3aa: CASSQPGLAGGKGNEQFF
CDR3nt: TGTGCCAGCAGCCAGCCGGGACTAGCGGGGGGTAAGGGCAATGAGCAGTTCTTC
abundance: -
j_gene: TRBJ2-1
d_gene: TRBD2
v_gene: TRBV4-2

CDR3aa: CASTQGRVGNNEQFF
CDR3nt: TGTGCCAGCACCCAAGGGAGGGTCGGGAACAATGAGCAGTTCTTC
abundance: -
j_gene: TRBJ2-1
d_gene: TRBD2
v_gene: TRBV12-3/TRBV12-4

CDR3aa: CASSYGQGPYEQYF
CDR3nt: TGTGCCAGCAGTTACGGGCAAGGCCCCTACGAGCAGTACTTC
abundance: -
j_gene: TRBJ2-7
d_gene: -
v_gene: TRBV6-5

CDR3aa: CASSPSSGNTIYF
CDR3nt: TGTGCCAGCAGCCCCAGCTCTGGAAACACCATATATTTT
abundance: -
j_gene: TRBJ1-3
d_gene: -
v_gene: TRBV3-1

CDR3aa: CASSLSGDETQYF
CDR3nt: TGTGCCAGCAGCTTATCAGGGGACGAGACCCAGTACTTC
abundance: few
j_gene: TRBJ2-5
d_gene: -
v_gene: TRBV12-3/TRBV12-4

CDR3aa: CASSQGMVGYTF
CDR3nt: TGTGCCAGCAGCCAGGGGATGGTTGGCTACACCTTC
abundance: -
j_gene: TRBJ1-2
d_gene: -
v_gene: TRBV3-1

CDR3aa: CASRDRQGNTEAFF
CDR3nt: TGTGCCAGCAGGGACCGACAGGGCAACACTGAAGCTTTCTTT
abundance: -
j_gene: TRBJ1-1
d_gene: TRBD1
v_gene: TRBV6-6

CDR3aa: CSARRTRDTVETQYF
CDR3nt: TGCAGTGCTAGAAGGACTAGGGATACCGTAGAGACCCAGTACTTC
abundance: -
j_gene: TRBJ2-5
d_gene: TRBD2
v_gene: TRBV20-1

CDR3aa: CASSPEDGSVDNEQFF
CDR3nt: TGTGCCAGCTCACCAGAAGACGGCTCGGTCGACAATGAGCAGTTCTTC
abundance: -
j_gene: TRBJ2-1
d_gene: -
v_gene: TRBV18

CDR3aa: CASSYSGTQDNEQFF
CDR3nt: TGTGCCAGCAGTTACTCGGGGACCCAAGACAATGAGCAGTTCTTC
abundance: -
j_gene: TRBJ2-1
d_gene: -
v_gene: TRBV6-2/TRBV6-3

CDR3aa: CASRGDRGPDGYTF
CDR3nt: TGTGCCAGTAGGGGGGACAGGGGGCCTGATGGCTACACCTTC
abundance: -
j_gene: TRBJ1-2
d_gene: TRBD1
v_gene: TRBV19

CDR3aa: CAPRQKKDRARANTEAFF
CDR3nt: TGTGCCCCGCGACAGAAAAAGGACAGGGCGAGAGCGAACACTGAAGCTTTCTTT
abundance: few
j_gene: TRBJ1-1
d_gene: TRBD1
v_gene: TRBV10-3

CDR3aa: CSVLTEAKNIQYF
CDR3nt: TGCAGCGTGTTGACCGAAGCCAAAAACATTCAGTACTTC
abundance: -
j_gene: TRBJ2-4
d_gene: -
v_gene: TRBV29-1

CDR3aa: CASSLGVGGYTF
CDR3nt: TGTGCCAGCAGTTTGGGCGTTGGAGGCTACACCTTC
abundance: -
j_gene: TRBJ1-2
d_gene: -
v_gene: TRBV12-3/TRBV12-4

CDR3aa: CASWMRGRETQYF
CDR3nt: TGTGCCTCCTGGATGAGGGGGCGAGAGACCCAGTACTTC
abundance: -
j_gene: TRBJ2-5
d_gene: TRBD1
v_gene: TRBV30

CDR3aa: CASSPAAAYGYTF
CDR3nt: TGTGCCAGCAGCCCTGCGGCGGCATATGGCTACACCTTC
abundance: -
j_gene: TRBJ1-2
d_gene: -
v_gene: TRBV3-1

CDR3aa: CASSQAVANYGYTF
CDR3nt: TGCGCCAGCAGCCAAGCGGTCGCTAACTATGGCTACACCTTC
abundance: -
j_gene: TRBJ1-2
d_gene: -
v_gene: TRBV4-3

CDR3aa: CASSIGGRGEETQYF
CDR3nt: TGTGCCAGTAGTATTGGTGGCAGGGGAGAAGAGACCCAGTACTTC
abundance: -
j_gene: TRBJ2-5
d_gene: -
v_gene: TRBV19

CDR3aa: CASSSGTRRYF
CDR3nt: TGTGCCAGCAGTTCCGGGACTAGGAGGTACTTC
abundance: -
j_gene: TRBJ2-4
d_gene: TRBD2
v_gene: TRBV12-3/TRBV12-4

CDR3aa: CASRSISSGGYYGYTF
CDR3nt: TGTGCCAGCAGATCAATCTCCTCCGGGGGCTACTATGGCTACACCTTC
abundance: -
j_gene: TRBJ1-2
d_gene: -
v_gene: TRBV11-2